This TCR beta chain was sequenced during a study of technical replicates of blood from four donors. Produced via immunoSEQ multiplex PCR; TCRdb's table is partial and in-frame only. The sample consists of 60,000 to 90,000 clones, over 85% of them appearing once. This sequence originates from a human donor in good health. Sequenced input: T cells isolated from PBMCs.

The CDR3 spells CASSVAGGSIEQFF. CDR3 in DNA: TGTGCCAGCAGCGTAGCTGGCGGGAGTATTGAGCAGTTCTTC. V is TRBV9 and J is TRBJ2-1, with 7 bases that match TRBD2. Looked up from germline, CDR1 is SGDLS and CDR2 is YYNGEE. There are 14 residues in the CDR3. V lost 0 bases to trimming and J lost 9 bases; unmatched junction nucleotides: 6. Filled out from reference TRBV9 and TRBJ2-1, the complete variable domain reads DSGVTQTPKHLITATGQRVTLRCSPRSGDLSVYWYQQSLDQGLQFLIQYYNGEERAKGNILERFSAQQFPDLHSELNLSSLELGDSALYFCASSVAGGSIEQFFGPGTRLTVL.